The sequence of this TCR beta chain was determined in a study of blood T cells in healthy people across ages. Whole-study findings and limits: The long-lived group displayed more naive CD4+ cells, plus higher diversity, than the aged donors did.

Trimming took off 4 bases at V and 8 bases at J, with 9 bases between the two ends. Germline loops: CDR1 MNHEY, CDR2 SMNVEV (reference sequence). This CDR3 spans 12 amino acids. A remark on this clonotype: The antigen is unknown.

A J-beta primer mix and a sample-barcoded 5' primer were used in a second PCR of about 6 to 12 cycles. Each cDNA molecule carried a tag from a template-switch adaptor that contained 12 random nucleotides. In TCRdb, the 5' RACE reads were re-called with MiXCR into one record per CDR3 protein. The table records 900,000 to 950,000 distinct CDR3 sequences, under 35% of them present only once. These data were also reused for a study on T cells of mothers and their children. This second study notes: All extracted RNA went into cDNA synthesis, around 1.6 ug per 15 ul. An overlap that was slightly higher, though non-significant, was seen in related mother-child pairs versus unrelated pairs.

The TCR comes from a woman in her forties in good health. The specimen was blood. The chain combines TRBV27 with TRBJ1-5; D not resolved. The CDR3 nucleotides read TGTGCCAGCAGTTCGGTAGGCGAGCCCCAGCATTTT. Amino acids: CASSSVGEPQHF.